Listed below are T cell receptor beta chains from one sample, sequenced in a study of shared clonotypes between healthy human individuals. The method was immunoSEQ multiplex PCR; TCRdb's version includes in-frame clones alone and lacks a portion of them. The data contain roughly 700,000 clones, about 90% of them seen just once; the ten biggest clones take up about 33%. Sequenced sample: memory CD8+ T cells from PBMCs. Every receptor here comes from a man aged 18-30 years in good health. Some clones in this sample may be carry-over from other donors' samples. CDR3s include the opening cysteine and the closing phenylalanine or tryptophan. A D gene is named only where the DNA matches it firmly. The size field is filled for only some rows; it gives once, few, many or a size class.

J | D | size | V | DNA | CDR3
TRBJ2-7 | - | - | TRBV13 | TGTGCCAGCAGCTTAGGGGGGGTCGAGCAGTACTTC | CASSLGGVEQYF
TRBJ2-7 | - | - | TRBV6-5 | TGTGCCAGCAGTTACCTTAGGAATTCCTACGAGCAGTACTTC | CASSYLRNSYEQYF
TRBJ2-3 | - | once | TRBV15 | TGTGCCACCAGCAGAGATCCCCCCTGGGGGTCGGGTACAGATACGCAGTATTTT | CATSRDPPWGSGTDTQYF
TRBJ1-2 | - | - | TRBV9 | TGTGCCAGCAGCACGGGGACTGAGACAGGCTACACCTTC | CASSTGTETGYTF
TRBJ2-7 | - | - | TRBV5-4 | TGTGCCAGCAGCTTTTACGGAGGGACCTACGAGCAGTACTTC | CASSFYGGTYEQYF
TRBJ1-1 | TRBD1 | - | TRBV29-1 | TGCAGCGTTGATCCCGCAGGGGGCCTCAACACTGAAGCTTTCTTT | CSVDPAGGLNTEAFF
TRBJ2-7 | - | once | TRBV28 | TGTGCCAGCGGACCCTACGAGCAGTACTTC | CASGPYEQYF
TRBJ2-5 | - | once | TRBV11-3 | TGTGCCAGCAGCTTAGGCCTAGGCCAAGAGACCCAGTACTTC | CASSLGLGQETQYF
TRBJ2-3 | - | - | TRBV9 | TGTGCCAGCAGCGAGAGGGATTGGGGAGATACGCAGTATTTT | CASSERDWGDTQYF
TRBJ2-2 | TRBD2 | - | TRBV5-4 | TGTGCCAGCAGCTCCGGACTAGTTGACACCGGGGAGCTGTTTTTT | CASSSGLVDTGELFF
TRBJ2-7 | TRBD2 | once | TRBV5-8 | TGTGCCAGCAGCTTGACGGGGGGGTGGGACGAGCAGTACTTC | CASSLTGGWDEQYF
TRBJ1-4 | - | - | TRBV15 | TGTGCCACCAGCAAACATCCAGCCACTAATGAAAAACTGTTTTTT | CATSKHPATNEKLFF
TRBJ1-2 | - | - | TRBV7-9 | TGTGCCAGCAGCCCGGGCCCTCTGGGTAACACCTTC | CASSPGPLGNTF
TRBJ2-5 | - | - | TRBV5-1 | TGCGCCAGCAGCTGGACCCCATTATTTCAGGGAAAGGAGACCCAGTACTTC | CASSWTPLFQGKETQYF
TRBJ1-1 | - | - | TRBV7-9 | TGTGCCAGCAGCGCGACGTCTGAAGCTTTCTTT | CASSATSEAFF
TRBJ2-7 | - | - | TRBV16 | TGTGCCAGCAGCCAATCAACGGCGAGCTCCTACGAGCAGTACTTC | CASSQSTASSYEQYF
TRBJ1-2 | TRBD1 | - | TRBV19 | TGTGCCAGTAGTATTGGTTCAGGGGGGAATGGCTACACCTTC | CASSIGSGGNGYTF
TRBJ2-1 | - | - | TRBV5-1 | TGCGCCAGCAGCTTGGTCGGTAGTTACGACGAGCAGTTCTTC | CASSLVGSYDEQFF
TRBJ1-5 | - | - | TRBV7-9 | TGTGCCAGCAGCCACCTTGAGGGAGGCCAGCCCCAGCATTTT | CASSHLEGGQPQHF
TRBJ2-5 | TRBD2 | - | TRBV7-9 | TGTGCCAGCAGCTCGGGGACTAGCGGCCAAGAGACCCAGTACTTC | CASSSGTSGQETQYF
TRBJ1-1 | TRBD1 | - | TRBV11-2 | TGTGCCAGCAGCTTGTGGACAGGCGTGAACACTGAAGCTTTCTTT | CASSLWTGVNTEAFF
TRBJ2-1 | TRBD2 | - | TRBV29-1 | TGCAGCGGGGGCACTAGCGGGATCTACAATGAGCAGTTCTTC | CSGGTSGIYNEQFF
TRBJ1-1 | - | once | TRBV7-2 | TGTGCCAGCAGCTTAGACCTACAGGGGAACACTGAAGCTTTCTTT | CASSLDLQGNTEAFF
TRBJ2-7 | TRBD2 | - | TRBV27 | TGTGCCAGCAGTTTTAACCTAGCGGGATCCTACGAGCAGTACTTC | CASSFNLAGSYEQYF
TRBJ2-7 | - | once | TRBV4-1 | TGCGCCAGCAGCCAAGGATGGCAGGGGGGCTACGAGCAGTACTTC | CASSQGWQGGYEQYF
TRBJ2-7 | TRBD1 | - | TRBV11-2 | TGTGCCAGCAGCTTCGGGACAGGGCTCACCGAGCAGTACTTC | CASSFGTGLTEQYF
TRBJ1-2 | TRBD1 | once | TRBV28 | TGTGCCAGCAGTCTTGAACGGTGGCAGGGGGCGGATGGCTACACCTTC | CASSLERWQGADGYTF
TRBJ2-2 | - | - | TRBV13 | TGTGCCAGCAGCCCGCAGACGAACACCGGGGAGCTGTTTTTT | CASSPQTNTGELFF
TRBJ1-2 | - | - | TRBV7-2 | TGTGCCAGCAGCCAGGGAGTTGGGAGGGCCTACTATGGCTACACCTTC | CASSQGVGRAYYGYTF
TRBJ1-5 | TRBD1 | few | TRBV28 | TGTGCCAGCAGTTGGGGGACAGGCAATCAGCCCCAGCATTTT | CASSWGTGNQPQHF
TRBJ1-4 | - | - | TRBV30 | TGTGCCTGGACTCTAGGGCCAGGGGAAAAACTGTTTTTT | CAWTLGPGEKLFF
TRBJ2-7 | - | - | TRBV6-5 | TGTGCCAGCCGCTCCGGGCAGGAGTACGAGCAGTACTTC | CASRSGQEYEQYF
TRBJ2-1 | TRBD2 | - | TRBV14 | TGTGCCAGCAGCCACACCGGACTAGCCGGGCAGTTCTTC | CASSHTGLAGQFF
TRBJ2-7 | TRBD2 | - | TRBV6-4 | TGTGCCAACCAAACAGAGGCGGGAGCTCGCGAGCAGTACTTC | CANQTEAGAREQYF
TRBJ2-7 | TRBD1 | - | TRBV7-2 | TGTGCCAGCAGCTTAGGTCCCGGGACAGGGTTCAACGAGCAGTACTTC | CASSLGPGTGFNEQYF
TRBJ2-7 | TRBD2 | - | TRBV2 | TGTGCCAGCAGGGGAATTGGGACTAGCGAAGCCCCAGCCTACGAGCAGTACTTC | CASRGIGTSEAPAYEQYF
TRBJ2-5 | - | - | TRBV11-3 | TGTGCCAGCAGCTTACCGGGGTGGCAAGAGACCCAGTACTTC | CASSLPGWQETQYF
TRBJ2-7 | - | once | TRBV11-2 | TGTGCCAGCAGCTTCGTAGGAACCTACGAGCAGTACTTC | CASSFVGTYEQYF
TRBJ2-7 | - | - | TRBV12-5 | TGTGCTAGTGGTTTTGGCGTAGCCGAGCAGTACTTC | CASGFGVAEQYF
TRBJ2-1 | - | - | TRBV9 | TGTGCCAGCAGCGGCAATGGGGGGACTGAGCAGTTCTTC | CASSGNGGTEQFF
TRBJ2-6 | - | - | TRBV7-9 | TGTGCCAGCAGCGACCGGGACAAATTAGCTGGGGCCAACGTCCTGACTTTC | CASSDRDKLAGANVLTF
TRBJ1-2 | - | few | TRBV30 | TGTGCCTGGAGAGCCAGGCCCAACTATGGCTACACCTTC | CAWRARPNYGYTF
TRBJ2-5 | TRBD2 | - | TRBV7-9 | TGTGCCAGCAGCCCCATGGGCCGGGAGGCGAGAGAGACCCAGTACTTC | CASSPMGREARETQYF
TRBJ2-7 | TRBD2 | - | TRBV4-1 | TGCGCCAGCAGTCGGACTAGCGGGAGGGCCACCGAGGTCGAGCAGTACTTC | CASSRTSGRATEVEQYF
TRBJ2-7 | - | - | TRBV7-3 | TGTGCCAGCAGCCCCATGGGACCTGCCTACGAGCAGTACTTC | CASSPMGPAYEQYF
TRBJ2-5 | - | - | TRBV19 | TGTGCCAGTAGTGGGGTCCAAGAGACCCAGTACTTC | CASSGVQETQYF
TRBJ1-5 | - | - | TRBV9 | TGTGCCAGCAGCAAGGGGGGGGCAGTCAATCAGCCCCAGCATTTT | CASSKGGAVNQPQHF
TRBJ2-5 | - | once | TRBV27 | TGTGCCAGCCTCTGGGCTGATAGCCAAGAGACCCAGTACTTC | CASLWADSQETQYF
TRBJ1-5 | - | - | TRBV27 | TGTGCCAGCAGCTCCGTTGGGAGCAATCAGCCCCAGCATTTT | CASSSVGSNQPQHF
TRBJ2-7 | - | - | TRBV13 | TGTGCCAGCAGCTCCGGTCCCTGGGACGAGCAGTACTTC | CASSSGPWDEQYF
TRBJ1-2 | TRBD1 | - | TRBV4-1 | TGCGCCAGCAGCCAAGTAGTCGGTTCGGGACAGGGGTCAGGCTACACCTTC | CASSQVVGSGQGSGYTF
TRBJ2-1 | TRBD1 | - | TRBV29-1 | TGCAGCGTTGAGGGATGGGGACAGGGTAGGTTCGTTAATGAGCAGTTCTTC | CSVEGWGQGRFVNEQFF
TRBJ1-2 | - | - | TRBV2 | TGTGCCAGCAGTGCCTCCTATGGCTACACCTTC | CASSASYGYTF
TRBJ1-1 | - | - | TRBV19 | TGTGCCAGTAGTTGGGGTTTTCCCACTGAAGCTTTCTTT | CASSWGFPTEAFF
TRBJ2-2 | - | - | TRBV27 | TGTGCCAGCAGTTTCCAGGGAGTAACCGGGGAGCTGTTTTTT | CASSFQGVTGELFF
TRBJ2-7 | TRBD2 | - | TRBV27 | TGTGCCAGCAGTTTCTCAGGCGGGAGCTCCTACGAGCAGTACTTC | CASSFSGGSSYEQYF
TRBJ2-1 | TRBD2 | - | TRBV7-7 | TGTGCCAGCAGTCACGGACTAGCGGGAGGGGCGGGTGAGCAGTTCTTC | CASSHGLAGGAGEQFF
TRBJ1-5 | - | - | TRBV28 | TGTGCCAGCAGTTTGGTTCCCCCTAGCAATCAGCCCCAGCATTTT | CASSLVPPSNQPQHF